The 3 T cell receptor beta chains reported below all come from one sample, sequenced in a study of blood T cell repertoires in COVID-19. Profiling relied on immunoSEQ multiplex PCR, and the TCRdb table lists in-frame clones only, not all of them. The data contain about 280,000 clones, roughly 85% of them singletons. Sequencing input: PBMCs or T cells enriched from blood (not recorded which). All receptors come from a woman in her fifties or sixties who had recovered from COVID-19.

The V call is TRBV12-3 or TRBV12-4, the J call TRBJ1-1; a possible D gene is TRBD1 (5 bases). Trimming removed 5 bases from V and 10 bases from J, with 14 bases in between. CDR3 size: 12 residues. The CDR3 coding sequence is TGTGCCAGCAGTGTTACCGGGAGGGGAGCTTTCTTT. Amino acids: CASSVTGRGAFF.

This rearrangement joins TRBV11-2 to TRBJ2-1; 10 bases are a match to TRBD2. The V and J ends lost 1 base and 7 bases, in that order; junction bases with no gene match: 7. Germline assignment: CDR1 SGHAT and CDR2 FQNNGV. The CDR3 is 16 amino acids. CDR3 bases: TGTGCCAGCAGCTTAGCTGGTAGCGGGAGGCAGAATGAGCAGTTCTTC. It encodes CASSLAGSGRQNEQFF.

The CDR3 sequence: CASSVFGTANSYNEQFF. DNA for the CDR3: TGTGCCAGCAGTGTATTCGGGACAGCCAACTCCTACAATGAGCAGTTCTTC. The chain has TRBV2 and TRBJ2-1, with 7 bases identical to TRBD1. From germline, CDR1 is SNHLY and CDR2 FYNNEI. With 4 bases clipped from V and 0 bases from J, the junction kept 9 bases outside the gene matches. The CDR3 is 17 residues long.